Listed below are T cell receptor beta chains from one sample, sequenced in a study of long-term antiretroviral therapy in people with HIV. Sequencing was performed with immunoSEQ multiplex PCR; in TCRdb, only in-frame clones are kept and a portion is missing. The sample contains 30,000 to 40,000 clones, nearly 95% of which appear only once. The sample in question was unsorted PBMCs, obtained about 5.1 years after starting antiretroviral therapy. The receptors shown here come from a woman aged 45-65 years with HIV. The CDR3 runs from the conserved cysteine through the conserved F or W. The order of the fields is clone size, J gene, D gene, V gene, CDR3 protein, CDR3 DNA. D genes are given only for firm matches. Not all rows give a size; the values are once, few, many and, for expanded clones, a class.

clone_size: -
j_call: TRBJ2-7
d_call: -
v_call: TRBV2
cdr3_aa: CASSGGTDFYEQYF
cdr3_nt: TGTGCCAGCAGTGGCGGTACAGATTTCTACGAGCAGTACTTC

clone_size: once
j_call: TRBJ1-1
d_call: TRBD1
v_call: TRBV2
cdr3_aa: CASRGTANTEAFF
cdr3_nt: TGTGCCAGCAGGGGGACAGCGAACACTGAAGCTTTCTTT

clone_size: -
j_call: TRBJ1-1
d_call: -
v_call: TRBV4-1
cdr3_aa: CASSQTVNTEAFF
cdr3_nt: TGCGCCAGCAGCCAGACAGTGAACACTGAAGCTTTCTTT

clone_size: -
j_call: TRBJ2-3
d_call: TRBD1
v_call: TRBV19
cdr3_aa: CASSIENRGLSTDTQYF
cdr3_nt: TGTGCCAGTAGTATAGAAAACAGGGGGCTTAGCACAGATACGCAGTATTTT

clone_size: -
j_call: TRBJ1-6
d_call: -
v_call: TRBV7-8
cdr3_aa: CASSLPPSSYNSPLHF
cdr3_nt: TGTGCCAGCAGCTTACCTCCGAGCTCCTATAATTCACCCCTCCACTTT

clone_size: -
j_call: TRBJ1-4
d_call: -
v_call: TRBV6-4
cdr3_aa: CAREDWNEKLFF
cdr3_nt: TGTGCCAGAGAAGACTGGAATGAAAAACTGTTTTTT

clone_size: -
j_call: TRBJ1-2
d_call: -
v_call: TRBV7-9
cdr3_aa: CASSPTPGVDYGYTF
cdr3_nt: TGTGCCAGCAGCCCTACCCCAGGGGTAGACTATGGCTACACCTTC

clone_size: -
j_call: TRBJ2-1
d_call: TRBD1
v_call: TRBV5-4
cdr3_aa: CASTVQGADEQFF
cdr3_nt: TGTGCCAGCACCGTCCAGGGGGCGGATGAGCAGTTCTTC

clone_size: -
j_call: TRBJ2-5
d_call: TRBD2
v_call: TRBV5-1
cdr3_aa: CASSLALRGGQETQYF
cdr3_nt: TGCGCCAGCAGCTTGGCCTTGCGGGGGGGACAAGAGACCCAGTACTTC

clone_size: -
j_call: TRBJ1-3
d_call: TRBD1
v_call: TRBV2
cdr3_aa: CASSGVGTGGPSGNTIYF
cdr3_nt: TGTGCCAGCAGTGGTGTGGGGACAGGGGGTCCCTCTGGAAACACCATATATTTT

clone_size: -
j_call: TRBJ2-1
d_call: TRBD2
v_call: TRBV10-3
cdr3_aa: CAISDLAGIHNEQFF
cdr3_nt: TGTGCCATCAGTGACCTAGCGGGGATACACAATGAGCAGTTCTTC

clone_size: -
j_call: TRBJ1-1
d_call: -
v_call: TRBV7-6
cdr3_aa: CASSLMSSRELTEAFF
cdr3_nt: TGTGCCAGCAGCTTGATGTCCAGCCGTGAACTGACTGAAGCTTTCTTT

clone_size: -
j_call: TRBJ1-5
d_call: -
v_call: TRBV25-1
cdr3_aa: CASQGKISNQPQHF
cdr3_nt: TGTGCCTCACAGGGAAAAATTAGCAATCAGCCCCAGCATTTT

clone_size: -
j_call: TRBJ1-2
d_call: -
v_call: TRBV19
cdr3_aa: CASSTDRDTLYGYTF
cdr3_nt: TGTGCCAGTAGTACCGATCGGGACACCCTATATGGCTACACCTTC

clone_size: once
j_call: TRBJ2-1
d_call: -
v_call: TRBV19
cdr3_aa: CASSIRLVGSFNNEQFF
cdr3_nt: TGTGCCAGTAGTATACGCCTGGTAGGCTCTTTTAACAATGAGCAGTTCTTC

clone_size: -
j_call: TRBJ1-3
d_call: TRBD1
v_call: TRBV9
cdr3_aa: CASSTTGLPIDSGNTIYF
cdr3_nt: TGTGCCAGCAGCACGACAGGGCTCCCGATTGACTCTGGAAACACCATATATTTT

clone_size: -
j_call: TRBJ1-6
d_call: -
v_call: TRBV10-3
cdr3_aa: CAISESDSPNSPLHF
cdr3_nt: TGTGCCATCAGTGAGTCTGACAGCCCAAATTCACCCCTCCACTTT

clone_size: -
j_call: TRBJ2-5
d_call: TRBD1
v_call: TRBV25-1
cdr3_aa: CASSKTGGEETQYF
cdr3_nt: TGTGCCAGCAGTAAAACAGGGGGCGAAGAGACCCAGTACTTC

clone_size: -
j_call: TRBJ1-2
d_call: -
v_call: TRBV7-2
cdr3_aa: CASSLEAGSGGYTF
cdr3_nt: TGTGCCAGCAGCTTAGAGGCGGGGAGCGGGGGCTACACCTTC

clone_size: -
j_call: TRBJ1-5
d_call: TRBD1
v_call: TRBV2
cdr3_aa: CASRGQGINQPQHF
cdr3_nt: TGTGCCAGCAGGGGACAGGGGATTAATCAGCCCCAGCATTTT

clone_size: -
j_call: TRBJ1-2
d_call: -
v_call: TRBV5-6
cdr3_aa: CASSLVLDGSLNYGYTF
cdr3_nt: TGTGCCAGCAGCTTGGTGTTGGACGGCAGCCTCAACTATGGCTACACCTTC

clone_size: -
j_call: TRBJ1-2
d_call: TRBD1
v_call: TRBV25-1
cdr3_aa: CASSPTGGDYGYTF
cdr3_nt: TGTGCCAGCAGTCCGACAGGGGGCGACTATGGCTACACCTTC